These T cell receptor beta chains were read from a single sample in a study of radiation and T cells in renal cell carcinoma. Sequenced by immunoSEQ multiplex PCR; TCRdb stores in-frame clones only, minus some. Of about 170,000 clones listed, roughly 90% are singletons. The sequenced sample was blood, obtained from a patient whose treatment included radiotherapy and nephrectomy. The receptors stem from a woman in her forties or fifties with renal cell carcinoma. The CDR3 runs from the conserved cysteine through the conserved F or W. Each record gives: D gene, clone size, V gene, J gene, CDR3 DNA, CDR3 protein. D genes are given only for firm matches. Rows give clone size only sometimes, using once, few, many, or a class for an expanded clone.

-	once	TRBV19	TRBJ2-1	TGTGCCAGTACCTCGTGGTATAGGAGTGAAAGTAGCTCCTACAATGAGCAGTTCTTC	CASTSWYRSESSSYNEQFF
-	few	TRBV6-5	TRBJ1-1	TGTGCCAGCAGTTATTCGGGGGCTGAAGCTTTCTTT	CASSYSGAEAFF
TRBD1	-	TRBV6-6	TRBJ1-6	TGTGCCAGCAGTTATGTAGCAGGGGGGAATTCACCCCTCCACTTT	CASSYVAGGNSPLHF
-	-	TRBV6-1	TRBJ1-4	TGTGCCAGCAGTGAAGGGCTCGGGCAGGGAGAGGCAAAACTGTTTTTT	CASSEGLGQGEAKLFF
-	-	TRBV7-9	TRBJ2-7	TGTGCCAGCAGTCCACTATCGAGCGACCCCTGGGGCGAGCAGTACTTC	CASSPLSSDPWGEQYF
-	-	TRBV11-1	TRBJ1-1	TGTGCCAGCAGCACACTCAGGGAGAGAATTGGGACTGAAGCTTTCTTT	CASSTLRERIGTEAFF
-	-	TRBV5-4	TRBJ2-2	TGTGCCAGCAGCTCCTCTAGGTGGGCGAACACCGGGGAGCTGTTTTTT	CASSSSRWANTGELFF
-	-	TRBV11-2	TRBJ2-7	TGTGCCAGCAGGGGGGGCTACGAGCAGTACTTC	CASRGGYEQYF
-	few	TRBV6-5	TRBJ2-2	TGTGCCAGCAGTTACCGGGCCGGGGAGCTGTTTTTT	CASSYRAGELFF
-	few	TRBV10-3	TRBJ1-5	TGTGCCGCCAAGGACCAAGGGAATCAGCCCCAGCATTTT	CAAKDQGNQPQHF
-	-	TRBV11-2	TRBJ2-7	TGTGCCAGCAGCTTAGCGGAGGACGGGACCTACGAGCAGTACTTC	CASSLAEDGTYEQYF
-	-	TRBV21-1	TRBJ2-7	TGTGCCAGCAGCACCCTCAGCGATTACGAGCAGTACTTC	CASSTLSDYEQYF
-	-	TRBV19	TRBJ1-1	TGTGCCACTTTATCGCTCGAGCCGAACACTGAAGCTTTCTTT	CATLSLEPNTEAFF
-	-	TRBV2	TRBJ2-7	TGTGCCAGCAGCCCGGTCACTACGCAGTACTTC	CASSPVTTQYF
-	-	TRBV29-1	TRBJ2-5	TGCAGCGTTGTCCCGTCTCAGACCCAGTACTTC	CSVVPSQTQYF
-	-	TRBV29-1	TRBJ1-1	TGCAGCGTTGAAACGCAGGGTTTTTCTGAAGCTTTCTTT	CSVETQGFSEAFF
-	-	TRBV5-5	TRBJ1-1	TGTGCCAGCAGCATAGGGGGAGTGAACACTGAAGCTTTCTTT	CASSIGGVNTEAFF
TRBD1	-	TRBV7-9	TRBJ2-7	TGTGCCAGCAGCTCAAGGGATCAGGGGGCCTACGAGCAGTACTTC	CASSSRDQGAYEQYF
TRBD2	-	TRBV20-1	TRBJ2-7	TGCAGTGTTACGGGGGGCTACGAGCAGTACTTC	CSVTGGYEQYF
-	-	TRBV2	TRBJ2-5	TGTGCCAGCAGTCCCGGGAGTGCCCAGTACTTC	CASSPGSAQYF
-	-	TRBV6-1	TRBJ1-1	TGTGCCAGCAGTGGGGGAGGCCCCAGGATCGTCCGAGGCACTGAAGCTTTCTTT	CASSGGGPRIVRGTEAFF
-	-	TRBV6-6	TRBJ2-2	TGTGCCAGCAGGACCTACACCGGGGAGCTGTTTTTT	CASRTYTGELFF